This section outlines one TCR beta chain sequence together with its context. Its matching antigen is unknown. Measured with immunoSEQ multiplex PCR; TCRdb has only the in-frame clones, and not every one. The sample has some 80,000 clones; approximately 90% are singletons. The CDR3 has 14 residues. Trimming pared 5 bases from V and 4 bases from J, leaving 15 bases between. In germline, CDR1 is LNHDA, CDR2 SQIVND (reference sequence). This entry is derived from a study of T cell responses to AZD1222 COVID-19 vaccine. Study-wide points: Vaccination with two AZD1222 doses was followed by a rise in Spike-specific TCR breadth and depth.

This sequence originates from an adult in good health. The sample in question was peripheral blood, obtained on day 0 of AZD1222 vaccination. The V call is TRBV19, the J call TRBJ2-7, with D maybe TRBD2 (7 bases). The DNA of the CDR3 is TGTGCCAGTAGTCCCCAGGGGAGGGGTTACGAGCAGTACTTC. Translation: CASSPQGRGYEQYF. The variable domain in full, with the rest retrieved from reference TRBV19 and TRBJ2-7, is DGGITQSPKYLFRKEGQNVTLSCEQNLNHDAMYWYRQDPGQGLRLIYYSQIVNDFQKGDIAEGYSVSREKKESFPLTVTSAQKNPTAFYLCASSPQGRGYEQYFGPGTRLTVT.